Below, one TCR beta chain is given with its context. What it recognizes is unknown. The sample originates from a study of cytomegalovirus exposure and HLA in healthy donors. From germline, CDR1 is LNHDA and CDR2 SQIVND (reference sequence). This CDR3 has 14 amino acids. The germline V and J ends were trimmed by 4 bases and 5 bases, with 14 bases remaining between them. The PCR had 60 Vbeta and 13 Jbeta primers. Authors' analysis steps: Counted up in a later analysis, unique TCR beta chains came to about 80 million, with around 9.9 million shared. The repertoire was sequenced with immunoSEQ multiplex PCR; TCRdb's copy has only in-frame clones and lacks some. Clone size and the V and J calls come from that table; the DNA yielded D and trimming. The sample contains 60,000 to 70,000 clones, roughly 73% of which appear only once. Regarding the study as a whole: Sequences of the TCR beta chain were said to predict the HLA-A and HLA-B alleles of most subjects accurately. In a later analysis, a missense DCLRE1C variant was linked to TCR beta V- and J-gene trimming.

The specimen was PBMCs. This TCR came from a man aged 35-49 years in good health and CMV-seronegative. This sequence joins TRBV19 and TRBJ1-1, with D possibly matching TRBD1 (5 bases). The CDR3 protein is CASSTRGMRTEAFF. The CDR3 region has the DNA TGTGCCAGTAGTACTCGGGGGATGAGGACTGAAGCTTTCTTT.